Presented here are 8 T cell receptor beta chains from one specimen sequenced in a study of blood T cell repertoires in COVID-19. Clones were sequenced by immunoSEQ multiplex PCR, and TCRdb holds only the in-frame ones, with some missing. The profile covers 200,000 to 250,000 clones, with approximately 90% appearing a single time and around 0.85% taken by the ten largest. Sequenced: peripheral blood. The receptors were gathered from a man in his sixties with COVID-19, enrolled during active disease.

The V call is TRBV11-3, the J call TRBJ2-2; TRBD1 agrees at 12 bases. The germline CDR1 and CDR2 sequences are SGHNT and YENEEA. V dropped 4 bases and J dropped 4; count of bases not matched to a gene: 10. CDR3 length: 18 residues. CDR3 nucleotide sequence: TGTGCCAGCAGCTCCCATGTCGGGACAGGGGGCCGCACCGGGGAGCTGTTTTTT. This codes for CASSSHVGTGGRTGELFF. Full variable domain (rest looked up from reference TRBV11-3 and TRBJ2-2): EAGVVQSPRYKIIEKKQPVAFWCNPISGHNTLYWYLQNLGQGPELLIRYENEEAVDDSQLPKDRFSAERLKGVDSTLKIQPAELGDSAVYLCASSSHVGTGGRTGELFFGEGSRLTVL.

The chain carries TRBV4-1 and TRBJ1-1; 9 bases agree with TRBD1. The V segment lost 4 bases and the J segment 0 bases; nucleotides outside the gene matches: 6. There are 16 residues in the CDR3. In germline, CDR1 is MGHRA, CDR2 YSYEKL. CDR3 region: CASSRTTGGLNTEAFF. The CDR3 DNA sequence: TGCGCCAGCAGCCGGACGACAGGGGGTCTGAACACTGAAGCTTTCTTT.

The rearrangement links TRBV5-6 to TRBJ2-5; the match to TRBD2 covers 9 bases. The CDR3 is 19 amino acids. The trim removed 0 bases at V and 4 bases at J, leaving 16 bases unmatched. Per the germline V gene, CDR1 is SGHDT and CDR2 is YYEEEE. CDR3 sequence (DNA): TGTGCCAGCAGCTTGGTTGTTGCGACTAGCGGTATCCGTCGAGAGACCCAGTACTTC. Translation gives CASSLVVATSGIRRETQYF.

This clone was counted a single time. Written as DNA, the CDR3 is TGTGCCAGCAGTTTCCTTAACAATCAGCCCCAGCATTTT. Its translation is CASSFLNNQPQHF. The genes are TRBV28 and TRBJ1-5, with no clear D. With 3 bases removed from V and 3 bases from J, the gap between germline ends came to 6 bases. Germline CDR1 and CDR2: MDHEN and SYDVKM. CDR3 length: 13 amino acids. The full variable domain, in which reference TRBV28 and TRBJ1-5 provide the parts outside the CDR3, is DVKVTQSSRYLVKRTGEKVFLECVQDMDHENMFWYRQDPGLGLRLIYFSYDVKMKEKGDIPEGYSVSREKKERFSLILESASTNQTSMYLCASSFLNNQPQHFGDGTRLSIL.

In this sample, this clone turned up once. The missing conserved phenylalanine or tryptophan at the end of this CDR3 makes a read error likely. It is unclear where the CDR3 begins or ends on the DNA, so no DNA is shown, and the CDR3 is as TCRdb lists it. This CDR3 is CASSRDSYFV. The chain combines TRBV23-1 with TRBJ1-4. TRBV23-1 carries the ORF label, with uncertain function. The CDR3 sequence runs 10 residues, both termini included.

V usage is TRBV23-1 and J usage is TRBJ1-3, with TRBD1 matching over 9 bases. Being an ORF, TRBV23-1 has a function that is uncertain. This CDR3 contains 19 residues. The J segment lost 3 bases and the V segment lost 3 bases, leaving 15 bases of the junction unmatched. The CDR3 DNA sequence: TGCGCCAGCAGTCACCTTCCCACGACGGGACAGGGAGGTGGAAACACCATATATTTT. Translating gives CASSHLPTTGQGGGNTIYF.

The chain links TRBV5-1 to TRBJ2-2, with TRBD1 as a possible D gene (6 bases). CDR1 is SGHRS, CDR2 YFSETQ, per germline. V was shortened by 2 bases and J by 2 bases, with 10 bases between the two germline ends. The length of the CDR3 is 15 residues. This CDR3 is CASSLRQDNTGELFF. CDR3 in DNA: TGCGCCAGCAGCTTACGACAGGACAACACCGGGGAGCTGTTTTTT.

V is TRBV5-4 and J is TRBJ1-1; 8 nucleotides agree with TRBD1. Germline lookup yields CDR1 SGHNT and CDR2 YYREEE (reference sequence). V lost 5 bases, J lost 3 bases, and 6 bases stayed unmatched. The CDR3 contains 14 residues. The CDR3 protein is CASSLTGGHTEAFF. In DNA, the CDR3 is TGTGCCAGCAGTCTCACAGGGGGGCACACTGAAGCTTTCTTT.